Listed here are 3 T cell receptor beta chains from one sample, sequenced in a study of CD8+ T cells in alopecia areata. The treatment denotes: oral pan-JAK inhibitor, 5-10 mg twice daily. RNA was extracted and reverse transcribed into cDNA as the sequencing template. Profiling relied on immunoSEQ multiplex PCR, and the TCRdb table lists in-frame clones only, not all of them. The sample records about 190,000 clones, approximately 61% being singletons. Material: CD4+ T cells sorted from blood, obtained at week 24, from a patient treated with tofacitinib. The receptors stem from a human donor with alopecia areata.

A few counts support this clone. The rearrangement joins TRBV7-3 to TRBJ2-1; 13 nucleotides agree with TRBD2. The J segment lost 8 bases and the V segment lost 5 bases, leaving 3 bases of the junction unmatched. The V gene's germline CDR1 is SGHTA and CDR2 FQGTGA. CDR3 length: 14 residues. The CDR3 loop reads CASSPGLAGDEQFF. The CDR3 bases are TGTGCCAGCAGCCCCGGACTAGCGGGGGATGAGCAGTTCTTC.

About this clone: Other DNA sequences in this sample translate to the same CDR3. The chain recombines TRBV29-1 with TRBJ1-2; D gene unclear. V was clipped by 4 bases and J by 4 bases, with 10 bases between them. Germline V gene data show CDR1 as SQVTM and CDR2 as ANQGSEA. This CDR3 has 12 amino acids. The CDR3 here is CSVADRGYGYTF. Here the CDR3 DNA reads TGCAGCGTTGCAGACCGGGGCTATGGCTACACCTTC.

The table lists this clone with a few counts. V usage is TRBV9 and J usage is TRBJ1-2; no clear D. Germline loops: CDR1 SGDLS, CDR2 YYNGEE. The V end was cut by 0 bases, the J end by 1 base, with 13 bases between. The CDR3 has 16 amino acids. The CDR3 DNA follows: TGTGCCAGCAGCGTAGCTCCCTCCATGGGTAACTATGGCTACACCTTC. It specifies CASSVAPSMGNYGYTF.